A selection of T cell receptor beta chains follows, all from one sample in a study of cytomegalovirus exposure and HLA in healthy donors. Repertoires were generated with immunoSEQ multiplex PCR, while TCRdb's copy carries only in-frame clones and drops some. Of fewer than 250,000 clones in the sample, around 80% were seen once. The sequenced sample consisted of PBMCs. The receptor set was obtained from a woman between 40 and 55 years old in good health and CMV-seronegative. CDR3s include the opening cysteine and the closing phenylalanine or tryptophan. D genes are given only for firm matches. The size of a clone is reported for some rows only, either as once, few or many, or as a class for expanded clones.

cdr3_nt: TGTGCCAGCAGTTACTCTCCAGCGGGAGCCGATACGCAGTATTTT
cdr3_aa: CASSYSPAGADTQYF
clone_size: few
d_call: TRBD2
v_call: TRBV6-5
j_call: TRBJ2-3

cdr3_nt: TGTGCCAGTAGTCTGACAGGTAACACTGAAGCTTTCTTT
cdr3_aa: CASSLTGNTEAFF
clone_size: -
d_call: -
v_call: TRBV19
j_call: TRBJ1-1

cdr3_nt: TGTGCCAGTAGTAGACAGGGGCGGGGGTCCTACAATGAGCAGTTCTTC
cdr3_aa: CASSRQGRGSYNEQFF
clone_size: -
d_call: -
v_call: TRBV19
j_call: TRBJ2-1

cdr3_nt: TGTGCCAGCACCATTACAGGGGGGAATTCACCCCTCCACTTT
cdr3_aa: CASTITGGNSPLHF
clone_size: few
d_call: TRBD1
v_call: TRBV6-1
j_call: TRBJ1-6

cdr3_nt: TGCGCCAGCAGCTTGTCAGGGGGCGGTGGGACTGAAGCTTTCTTT
cdr3_aa: CASSLSGGGGTEAFF
clone_size: -
d_call: TRBD1
v_call: TRBV5-1
j_call: TRBJ1-1

cdr3_nt: TGTGCCAGCAGCTTAGGAGGCAGGCTAGCGGGGAACACCGGGGAGCTGTTTTTT
cdr3_aa: CASSLGGRLAGNTGELFF
clone_size: -
d_call: TRBD2
v_call: TRBV7-3
j_call: TRBJ2-2

cdr3_nt: TGTGCCAGCAGCTTATTCGGCGGCCTGGAAAACACTGAAGCTTTCTTT
cdr3_aa: CASSLFGGLENTEAFF
clone_size: once
d_call: -
v_call: TRBV7-3
j_call: TRBJ1-1

cdr3_nt: TGTGCCAGACCCGCTTGGAGAGGGAATCAGCCCCAGCATTTT
cdr3_aa: CARPAWRGNQPQHF
clone_size: once
d_call: -
v_call: TRBV6-5
j_call: TRBJ1-5

cdr3_nt: TGTGCCAGCAGCTTGACAGGGGATAAGGGGGAGCTGTTTTTT
cdr3_aa: CASSLTGDKGELFF
clone_size: -
d_call: TRBD1
v_call: TRBV5-6
j_call: TRBJ2-2

cdr3_nt: TGTGCCAGCAGATTGACAGGGGACACTGAAGCTTTCTTT
cdr3_aa: CASRLTGDTEAFF
clone_size: -
d_call: TRBD1
v_call: TRBV5-4
j_call: TRBJ1-1

cdr3_nt: TGTGCCAGCAGCTTAACACCATACTCCGGGACAGACCACTATGGCTACACCTTC
cdr3_aa: CASSLTPYSGTDHYGYTF
clone_size: -
d_call: TRBD1
v_call: TRBV7-3
j_call: TRBJ1-2

cdr3_nt: TGTGCCAGCAGCCAAGTAGAAGCGACTTGGGGAGCGGCCCAGTACTTC
cdr3_aa: CASSQVEATWGAAQYF
clone_size: -
d_call: -
v_call: TRBV4-2
j_call: TRBJ2-5

cdr3_nt: TGCAGCGTTGAAGGTGAAAGGACAGGGGGCTTAGGTGGCTACACCTTC
cdr3_aa: CSVEGERTGGLGGYTF
clone_size: once
d_call: TRBD1
v_call: TRBV29-1
j_call: TRBJ1-2

cdr3_nt: TGTGCCATCAGTGCCCCGGGACAGGGGATATCTGAAGCTTTCTTT
cdr3_aa: CAISAPGQGISEAFF
clone_size: -
d_call: TRBD1
v_call: TRBV10-3
j_call: TRBJ1-1

cdr3_nt: TGTGCCAGCAGGGGACAGGGGGTCGACACCGGGGAGCTGTTTTTT
cdr3_aa: CASRGQGVDTGELFF
clone_size: -
d_call: TRBD1
v_call: TRBV6-5
j_call: TRBJ2-2

cdr3_nt: TGTGCCAGCAGTTTTGATTCGGCTAGCCACACCGGGGAGCTGTTTTTT
cdr3_aa: CASSFDSASHTGELFF
clone_size: few
d_call: -
v_call: TRBV27
j_call: TRBJ2-2

cdr3_nt: TGTGCCAGCAGCTTAAGGGCTACCTCGAACACCGGGGAGCTGTTTTTT
cdr3_aa: CASSLRATSNTGELFF
clone_size: -
d_call: -
v_call: TRBV7-3
j_call: TRBJ2-2

cdr3_nt: TGCAGCGTTGAGGCGTGGCTAGCGACCTACAATGAGCAGTTCTTC
cdr3_aa: CSVEAWLATYNEQFF
clone_size: -
d_call: -
v_call: TRBV29-1
j_call: TRBJ2-1

cdr3_nt: TGTGCCAGTAGTATCAGGGCAGGGGGAGCTTTCTTT
cdr3_aa: CASSIRAGGAFF
clone_size: -
d_call: TRBD1
v_call: TRBV19
j_call: TRBJ1-1

cdr3_nt: TGTGCCAGTGCACCCGGGACAGGCTACAATGAGCAGTTCTTC
cdr3_aa: CASAPGTGYNEQFF
clone_size: -
d_call: TRBD1
v_call: TRBV19
j_call: TRBJ2-1

cdr3_nt: TGTGCCAGCAGTTACTCGACGGGGGCCAAAAACATTCAGTACTTC
cdr3_aa: CASSYSTGAKNIQYF
clone_size: -
d_call: -
v_call: TRBV6-6
j_call: TRBJ2-4

cdr3_nt: TGTGCCAGCAGTGAGGACAGGTACTATGGCTACACCTTC
cdr3_aa: CASSEDRYYGYTF
clone_size: -
d_call: TRBD1
v_call: TRBV2
j_call: TRBJ1-2

cdr3_nt: TGTGCCAGCAGGCCGACAGGGGGCTCCTACGAGCAGTACTTC
cdr3_aa: CASRPTGGSYEQYF
clone_size: few
d_call: TRBD1
v_call: TRBV5-6
j_call: TRBJ2-7